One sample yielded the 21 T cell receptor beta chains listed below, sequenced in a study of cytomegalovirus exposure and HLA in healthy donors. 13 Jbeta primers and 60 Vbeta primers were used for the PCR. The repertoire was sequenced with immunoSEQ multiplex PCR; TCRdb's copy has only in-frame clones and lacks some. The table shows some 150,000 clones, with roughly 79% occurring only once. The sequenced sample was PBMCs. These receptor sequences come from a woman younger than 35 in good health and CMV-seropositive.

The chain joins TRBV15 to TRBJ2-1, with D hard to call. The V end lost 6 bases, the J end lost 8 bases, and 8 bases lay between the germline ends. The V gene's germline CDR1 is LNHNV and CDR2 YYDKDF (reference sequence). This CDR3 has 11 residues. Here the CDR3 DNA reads TGTGCCACCAGTATCCCCGATGAGCAGTTCTTC. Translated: CATSIPDEQFF.

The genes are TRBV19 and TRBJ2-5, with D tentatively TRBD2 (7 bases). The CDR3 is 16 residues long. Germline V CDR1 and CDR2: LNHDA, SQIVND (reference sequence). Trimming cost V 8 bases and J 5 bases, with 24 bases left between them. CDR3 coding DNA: TGTGCCAGTGGGTACAGGGCGGGGGCCCCTGAGGAGACCCAGTACTTC. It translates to CASGYRAGAPEETQYF.

The CDR3 protein is CASSLTGGIQETQYF. The CDR3 DNA reads as TGTGCCAGCAGCTTGACGGGGGGAATTCAAGAGACCCAGTACTTC. The chain couples TRBV5-8 to TRBJ2-5, with 7 positions matching TRBD2. This CDR3 comprises 15 residues. Germline CDR1 reads SGHTS; CDR2 reads YDEGEE. J was trimmed by 2 bases and V by 1 base; bases with no gene match: 5.

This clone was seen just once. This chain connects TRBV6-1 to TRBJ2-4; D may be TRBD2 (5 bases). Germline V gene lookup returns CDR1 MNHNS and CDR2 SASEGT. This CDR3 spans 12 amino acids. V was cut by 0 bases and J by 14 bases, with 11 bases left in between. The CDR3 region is CASSEARGPEYF. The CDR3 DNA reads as TGTGCCAGCAGTGAAGCTCGGGGTCCGGAGTACTTC.

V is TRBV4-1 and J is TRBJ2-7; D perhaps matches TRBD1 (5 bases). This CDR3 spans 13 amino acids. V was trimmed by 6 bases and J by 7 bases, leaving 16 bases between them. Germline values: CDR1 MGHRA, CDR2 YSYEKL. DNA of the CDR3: TGCGCCAGCAGGGGGATAGGGGTAAAGGAGCAGTACTTC. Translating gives CASRGIGVKEQYF.

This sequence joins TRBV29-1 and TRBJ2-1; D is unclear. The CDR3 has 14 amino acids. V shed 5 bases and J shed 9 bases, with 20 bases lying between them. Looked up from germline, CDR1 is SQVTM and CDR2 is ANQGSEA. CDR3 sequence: CSVSPRHENGEQFF. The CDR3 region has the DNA TGCAGCGTTTCTCCTCGACACGAGAACGGTGAGCAGTTCTTC.

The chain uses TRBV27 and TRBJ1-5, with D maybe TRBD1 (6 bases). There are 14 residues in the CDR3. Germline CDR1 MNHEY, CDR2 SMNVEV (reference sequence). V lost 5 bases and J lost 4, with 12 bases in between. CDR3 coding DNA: TGTGCCAGCAGTCGTAAGGACAGTAATCAGCCCCAGCATTTT. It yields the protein CASSRKDSNQPQHF.

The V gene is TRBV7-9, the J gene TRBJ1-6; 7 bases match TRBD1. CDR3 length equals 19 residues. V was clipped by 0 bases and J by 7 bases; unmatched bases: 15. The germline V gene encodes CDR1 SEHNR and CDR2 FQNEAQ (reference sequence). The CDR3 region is CASSLADFRGASLNSPLHF. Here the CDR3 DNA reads TGTGCCAGCAGCTTAGCGGACTTCAGGGGGGCTAGTCTAAATTCACCCCTCCACTTT.

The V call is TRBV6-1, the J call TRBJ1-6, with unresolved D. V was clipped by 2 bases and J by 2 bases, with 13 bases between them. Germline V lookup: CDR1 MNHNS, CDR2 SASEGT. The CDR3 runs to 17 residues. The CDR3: CASSELPGGTYNSPLHF. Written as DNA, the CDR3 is TGTGCCAGCAGTGAATTACCGGGAGGTACCTATAATTCACCCCTCCACTTT.

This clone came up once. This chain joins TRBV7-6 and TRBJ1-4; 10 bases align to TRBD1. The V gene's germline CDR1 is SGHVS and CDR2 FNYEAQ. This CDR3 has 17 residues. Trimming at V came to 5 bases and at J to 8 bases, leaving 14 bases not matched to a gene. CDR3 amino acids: CASSPPDQGQGKEKLFF. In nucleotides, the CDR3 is TGTGCCAGCAGCCCGCCTGACCAGGGACAGGGGAAGGAAAAACTGTTTTTT.

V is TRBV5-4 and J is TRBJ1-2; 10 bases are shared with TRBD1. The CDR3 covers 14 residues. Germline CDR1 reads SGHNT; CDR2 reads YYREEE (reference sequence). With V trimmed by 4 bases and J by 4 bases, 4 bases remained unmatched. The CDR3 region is CASSPDRGAYGYTF. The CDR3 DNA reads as TGTGCCAGCAGCCCGGACAGGGGGGCCTATGGCTACACCTTC.

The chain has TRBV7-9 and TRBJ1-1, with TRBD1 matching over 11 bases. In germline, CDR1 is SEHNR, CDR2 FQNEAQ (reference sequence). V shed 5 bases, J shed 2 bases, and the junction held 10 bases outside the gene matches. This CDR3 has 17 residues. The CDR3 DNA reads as TGTGCCAGCAGCATAAATTCGGGACAGGGGGTAAACACTGAAGCTTTCTTT. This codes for CASSINSGQGVNTEAFF.

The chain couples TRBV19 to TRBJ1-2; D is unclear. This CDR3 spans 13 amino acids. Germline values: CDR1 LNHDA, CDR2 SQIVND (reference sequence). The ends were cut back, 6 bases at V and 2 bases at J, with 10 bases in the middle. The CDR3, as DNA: TGTGCCAGTAGGACATTCACCAACTATGGCTACACCTTC. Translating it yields CASRTFTNYGYTF.

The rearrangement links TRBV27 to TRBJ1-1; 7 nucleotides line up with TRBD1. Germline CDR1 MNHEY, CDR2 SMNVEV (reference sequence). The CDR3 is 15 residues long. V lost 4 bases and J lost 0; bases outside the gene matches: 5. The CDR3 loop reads CASSYRTGVNTEAFF. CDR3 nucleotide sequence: TGTGCCAGCAGTTACCGGACAGGAGTGAACACTGAAGCTTTCTTT.

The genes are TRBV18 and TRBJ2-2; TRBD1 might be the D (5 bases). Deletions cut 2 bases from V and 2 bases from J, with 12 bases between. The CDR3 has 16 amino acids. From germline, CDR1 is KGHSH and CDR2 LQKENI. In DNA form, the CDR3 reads TGTGCCAGCTCACCAATGAGACAGCCTAACACCGGGGAGCTGTTTTTT. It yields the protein CASSPMRQPNTGELFF.

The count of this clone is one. CDR3 DNA sequence: TGTGCCAGCAGCTTATCCGGGGGGGCCGTGAACATTCAGTACTTC. It specifies CASSLSGGAVNIQYF. The J gene is TRBJ2-4, the V gene TRBV7-8, with 8 bases aligning to TRBD2. CDR1 and CDR2 (germline): SGHVS, FQNEAQ. Trimming took 2 bases from V and 7 from J; bases not matched to a gene: 7. The CDR3 runs 15 residues.

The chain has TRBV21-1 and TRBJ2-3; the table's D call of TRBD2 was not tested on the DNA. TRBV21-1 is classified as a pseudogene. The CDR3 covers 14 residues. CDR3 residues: CASSIREGTDTQYF. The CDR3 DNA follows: TGTGCCAGCAGCATTCGGGAGGGCACAGATACGCAGTATTTT.

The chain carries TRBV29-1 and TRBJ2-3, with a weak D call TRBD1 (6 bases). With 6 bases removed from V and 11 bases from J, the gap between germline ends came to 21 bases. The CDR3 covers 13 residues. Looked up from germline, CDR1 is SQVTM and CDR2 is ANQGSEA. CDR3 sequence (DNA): TGCAGCGTCCGGGTCGGTGGGGGCAGGGTGCAGTATTTT. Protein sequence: CSVRVGGGRVQYF.

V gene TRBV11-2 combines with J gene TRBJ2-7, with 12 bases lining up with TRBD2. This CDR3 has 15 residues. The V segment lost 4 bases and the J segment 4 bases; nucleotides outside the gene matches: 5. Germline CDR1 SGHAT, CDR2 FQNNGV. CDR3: CASSYGLAGPYEQYF. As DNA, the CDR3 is TGTGCCAGCAGCTACGGACTAGCGGGACCTTACGAGCAGTACTTC.

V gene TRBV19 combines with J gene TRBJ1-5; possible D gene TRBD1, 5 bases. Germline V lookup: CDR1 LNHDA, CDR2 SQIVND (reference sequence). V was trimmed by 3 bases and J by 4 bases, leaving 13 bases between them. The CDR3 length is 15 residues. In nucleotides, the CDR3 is TGTGCCAGTAGTATGGGGGGAGGGTATAATCAGCCCCAGCATTTT. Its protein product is CASSMGGGYNQPQHF.

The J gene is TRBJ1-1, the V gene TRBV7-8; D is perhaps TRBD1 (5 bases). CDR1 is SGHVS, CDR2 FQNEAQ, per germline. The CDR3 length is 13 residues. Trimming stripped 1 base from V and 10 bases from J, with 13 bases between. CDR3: CASSLVGGHGAFF. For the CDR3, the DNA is TGTGCCAGCAGCTTAGTCGGCGGACACGGAGCTTTCTTT.